The present entry profiles one TCR beta chain with its context. This specimen comes from a study of T cell changes during pregnancy in multiple sclerosis. Method: immunoSEQ multiplex PCR; TCRdb's copy keeps in-frame clones and lacks some. The sample comprises tens of thousands of clones, 85% to 95% of which are singletons, and over 0.45% rests with the top ten. The sequence derives from a female donor with multiple sclerosis, enrolled in a pregnancy study. Material: CD4+ T cells from peripheral blood mononuclear cells, obtained in the third trimester of pregnancy.

Here the CDR3 reads CASSRTSGSTDTQYF. The CDR3 DNA reads TGTGCCAGCAGCAGGACTAGCGGGAGTACAGATACGCAGTATTTT. The chain couples TRBV7-9 to TRBJ2-3, with 13 bases aligning to TRBD2. The V gene end was trimmed by 5 bases and the J gene end by 3 bases; junction bases not matched to a gene: 2. The CDR3 covers 15 residues. In germline, CDR1 is SEHNR, CDR2 FQNEAQ (reference sequence).